What follows is one T cell receptor beta chain and its context. This receptor's antigen is unknown. The sample belongs to a study of cytomegalovirus exposure and HLA in healthy donors (dated by TCRdb to 2015 to 2018). Describing the broader study: According to an earlier analysis of several hundred of the donors, 150 million to 200 million T cells yielded roughly 110 million unique TCR beta sequences and about 300 Gb of sequence data. The study used immunosequencing to profile the T cell repertoires of more than 650 subjects and linked those repertoires to cytomegalovirus serostatus. Class I and class II HLA loci were covered by the typing at four-digit resolution. The genetic ancestry cluster associated with self-reported Caucasian donors included 81% of the roughly 380 genotyped donors. Across approximately 400 genotyped donors of the cohort, an average of roughly 200,000 unique TCR beta nucleotide sequences per donor were sequenced, and approximately 17% of those sequences were non-productive. Donor age, sex, ethnicity and CMV serostatus were compiled together with the repertoire data. Genome-wide SNP genotypes for about 65% of the 666 donors were used in a later genetic analysis, which treated that subset as a discovery cohort. Four or five DR-DQ haplotypes were handled as single units for association and clustering, since linkage in the cohort was strong. The study aimed to test whether signatures of past pathogen exposure could be identified by cataloging public T cell receptors. All discovery cohort repertoires had been generated using a single sequencing platform. In addition to the first cohort of approximately 670 subjects, a separate validation cohort of 120 different subjects was used. Approximately 300 gigabases of sequencing data and around 90 million unique TCR sequences made up an early release that covered over 550 HLA-typed donors. An earlier analysis of around 640 of the donors used high-throughput TCR beta sequencing to judge whether each TCR beta V gene segment behaved as functional or pseudogenic. In a later analysis, previously published TCR beta repertoires from about 670 donors were re-analyzed and high-resolution HLA genotyping was added so that TCR occurrence patterns could be studied. The number of typed donors differed by locus: roughly 620-630 for A, B, C, DRB1 and DQB1; some 500 for DQA1; fewer than 610 for DPA1; and about 450 for DPB1. High-throughput TCR immunosequencing, statistical association of individual TCRs with disease status, and machine learning were combined to predict cytomegalovirus infection status. Rather than using new phenotypic data, the later analysis identified candidate immune exposures from TCR beta sequences and from how often those sequences occurred across donors. The full study reports these points: Correlated functional status among segregating V segments might reflect linkage disequilibrium, but an unknown experimental factor could not be ruled out. Across donors, most TCR sequences were observed very rarely, whereas some public TCRs were present in many individuals. Because HLA typing was missing for some donors at each locus, association tests included only the typed subset. The classifier was reported to diagnose cytomegalovirus status with high specificity and sensitivity in both the original and validation cohorts. According to a later analysis, most CMV-associated TCR beta chains appeared to be HLA-restricted, and the HLA associations seemed to be driven largely by CMV exposure. It was suggested by the authors that the approach could potentially be generalized to other disease states and immunological phenotypes. A few of the identified cytomegalovirus-associated TCR beta chains were confirmed in vitro to be specific for cytomegalovirus antigens. A cluster of highly shared sequence variants was judged likely to be a technical artifact of the sequencing pipeline. In a later genetic analysis, a missense DCLRE1C variant was associated with V-gene and J-gene trimming of TCR beta chains, and the association was replicated in an independent cohort. According to a later analysis, parvovirus B19, influenza, CMV and Epstein-Barr virus appeared linked to several top co-occurrence clusters. Presence/absence analyses assumed roughly uniform sequencing depth across donors, an assumption that may not hold. Broadly in line with IMGT annotations, most TCR beta V segments showed up in productive rearrangements about 87% or about 30% of the time in an earlier analysis of approximately 640 of the donors. Because counts were too low, seventeen rarely observed V segments, including chromosome 9 orphons, were excluded from the earlier analysis of several hundred of the donors. The study listed over 150 TCR beta chains as associated with cytomegalovirus. In a later analysis, HLA-associated TCR beta chains were found to be more clonally expanded and to have lower generation probabilities than equally common non-associated chains. A later genetic analysis reported fewer N-insertions in productive TCRs among donors in an Asian-associated ancestry cluster than the roughly 640-donor mean. Assigning TCR associations to individual alleles was difficult when HLA alleles, especially DR and DQ, strongly co-occurred. A further reported finding was that TCR beta sequences accurately predicted the HLA-A and HLA-B alleles for most subjects in the first cohort. Immune exposure information for the cohort was limited to CMV serostatus. Because the 87-base-pair reads could not distinguish some IMGT-functional V segments, including TRBV6-2 and TRBV6-3, those segments were excluded. A later analysis found that TCR association rates varied across HLA loci, with DRB1 alleles showing the most associated TCRs and HLA-C alleles the fewest. This cohort had only TCR beta chains sequenced, and the lack of alpha or paired-chain data limited which features could be detected. Specific HLA alleles were associated with 15,000 to 20,000 TCR beta sequences at a false discovery rate of 0.05 in a later analysis.

Libraries came from the immunoSEQ multiplex PCR assay. A mixture of 60 forward primers for TCR Vbeta segments and 13 reverse primers for TCR Jbeta segments was used in the multiplex PCR. A multiplex PCR assay on genomic DNA amplified the CDR3 region of rearranged TCR beta genes. On the Illumina HiSeq System, the amplified TCR beta libraries were sequenced as 87-base-pair reads. On the authors' methods: In a later analysis, some 80 million unique TCR beta chains were counted across the roughly 610 repertoires, and approximately 11 million of these chains were shared by at least two donors. To remove PCR and sequencing errors, raw reads were error-corrected and collapsed into unique sequences using a nearest-neighbor algorithm that merged closely related sequences. V, D and J gene segments were assigned by aligning CDR3 sequences to IMGT reference sequences. For a sequence to be retained, a match of at least six nucleotides to both a V gene segment and a J gene segment was required. Rearrangements were called productive when the CDR3 lacked stop codons and stayed in frame with V and J; all others were non-productive. CDR3 was defined by IMGT convention, running from the second conserved V-encoded cysteine to the conserved J-encoded phenylalanine. The earlier analysis of about 570 of the donors excluded any sequence lacking an unambiguous match to a single V gene segment. An earlier analysis of several hundred of the donors called V segments functional above 56.7% productive rearrangements and segregating when the between-donor standard deviation exceeded 5%. A statistical classification framework was developed to diagnose cytomegalovirus status using the catalog of TCR beta chain sequences. In a later analysis, V and J genes were assigned by comparing TCR nucleotide sequences against IMGT/GENE-DB human TR gene sequences. In a later analysis, CDR3 sequences and most-parsimonious VDJ recombination scenarios were assigned using the TCRdist pipeline. In a later analysis, every TCR beta chain was defined by the combination of its CDR3 amino acid sequence and its V-gene family, and reads without a unique V-gene family were dropped. To address suspected cross-contamination and a sequencing artifact, a later analysis removed around 590 highly shared, low-generation-probability nucleotide sequences. A later analysis calculated a clonal expansion index for each public chain from normalized within-repertoire ranks of inferred template counts. Generation probabilities in a later analysis came from a VDJ recombination model fitted to out-of-frame rearrangements, and those results were checked against IGoR. A later analysis scored TCR-TCR, TCR-HLA and TCR-CMV co-occurrence with hypergeometric tests, applying a repertoire-size bias correction to TCR pairs. False discovery rates were estimated in a later analysis by permuting HLA or CMV assignments 20 times. In a later analysis, co-occurring TCRs were grouped using DBSCAN, and TCRdist sequence similarity was added for clustering within HLA-allele-positive subsets. For co-occurrence clustering, repertoires with fewer than 30,000 or more than 120,000 public chains were excluded, along with roughly 5 repertoires with anomalous nucleotide sharing. The immuneACCESS repertoire file appears here via TCRdb, limited to in-frame rearrangements. These files lack a portion of the clones; in checked studies, under half of the deficit traces to unresolved V genes, and the cause of the others is not known. For V, J and clone size, that table is used; D and trimming come from the DNA. This specimen's table enumerates roughly 40,000 clones. Of the sample, 8.9% is held by the ten largest clones.

The cohort comprised some 700 healthy bone marrow donors. At the time of sampling, every cohort member was nominally healthy, though immune exposures that went unrecorded were likely present. The donor tested CMV seropositive, placing the donor among the 310 or so seropositive members of the cohort. Each donor provided a peripheral blood sample, and peripheral blood mononuclear cells were used for TCR beta sequencing. The Qiagen DNeasy Blood Extraction Kit was used to extract genomic DNA from the blood cell samples. The CDR3, cysteine through phenylalanine, is 12 amino acids long. The retained sequence is limited to the CDR3, 36 bases, with the frame set at the first base. The germline V gene supplies CDR1 MNHNS and CDR2 SASEGT. V is pared back by 6 bases and J by 6 bases, with 9 bases lying between the germline termini.

Sequenced sample: PBMCs. The receptor comes from a man aged 35-49 years in good health and CMV-seropositive. The chain uses TRBV6-1 and TRBJ2-1; the D gene identity is not certain. The CDR3 protein sequence reads: CASREFPNEQFF. The DNA is TGTGCCAGCAGGGAGTTTCCCAATGAGCAGTTCTTC.